The 21 T cell receptor beta chains presented below share a single source sample, sequenced in a study of prognosis after radiotherapy for stage I lung cancer. The study amplified the TCR beta CDR3 region from genomic DNA. This amplification was carried out by two rounds of multiplex PCR. Gene-specific TRBV and TRBJ primers were used in PCR round one. TCRdb reanalysed the multiplex PCR reads using MiXCR and keeps one entry per CDR3 protein. The data show around 25,000 distinct CDR3 sequences, under 40% seen once. The specimen comprised PBMCs, sampled before or after stereotactic body radiation therapy (not recorded which). The receptors originated from a donor over 45 with non-small cell lung cancer.

This clonotype appeared a few times. The rearrangement links TRBV20-1 to TRBJ2-1; tentative D call: TRBD2 (6 bases). V shed 5 bases and J shed 2 bases, with 13 bases lying between them. The germline CDR1 and CDR2 sequences are DFQATT and SNEGSKA (reference sequence). The CDR3 length is 14 residues. In DNA form, the CDR3 reads TGCAGTGCTGACGGGGGAGACACCTACAATGAGCAGTTCTTC. Translation: CSADGGDTYNEQFF.

This clonotype was recorded many times. The J gene is TRBJ2-1, the V gene TRBV7-3; no firm D call. Germline loops: CDR1 SGHTA, CDR2 FQGTGA. The CDR3 covers 13 residues. Trimming removed 2 bases at V and 5 bases at J, with 7 bases between. The CDR3 here is CASSLGHNNEQFF. The CDR3 nucleotides are TGTGCCAGCAGCTTAGGTCATAACAATGAGCAGTTCTTC.

This clonotype was observed at least ten times. This chain links TRBV19 with TRBJ1-2, with a weak D call TRBD1 (5 bases). Germline CDR1 and CDR2: LNHDA and SQIVND (reference sequence). V was shortened by 1 base and J by 4 bases, with 7 bases between the two germline ends. The CDR3 has 13 residues. In nucleotides, the CDR3 is TGTGCCAGTAGTATAGGGGGCATCTATGGCTACACCTTC. It encodes CASSIGGIYGYTF. The variable domain in full, with the rest retrieved from reference TRBV19 and TRBJ1-2, is DGGITQSPKYLFRKEGQNVTLSCEQNLNHDAMYWYRQDPGQGLRLIYYSQIVNDFQKGDIAEGYSVSREKKESFPLTVTSAQKNPTAFYLCASSIGGIYGYTFGSGTRLTVV.

This clonotype came up many times. The chain recombines TRBV6-5 with TRBJ2-1; 8 bases are shared with TRBD2. The V gene's germline CDR1 is MNHEY and CDR2 SVGAGI. The CDR3 has 14 amino acids. The ends lost 0 bases at V and 8 bases at J; junction bases unmatched: 3. CDR3 sequence (DNA): TGTGCCAGCAGTTACTCTAGCGGGAACCATGAGCAGTTCTTC. Protein sequence: CASSYSSGNHEQFF.

The sample holds a few counts of this clonotype. A far larger clone is off by one base, so a read error is likely. The final CDR3 position lacks the conserved phenylalanine or tryptophan, pointing to a likely read error. The chain is built from TRBV7-9 and TRBJ1-1; D call uncertain. V was shortened by 5 bases and J by 4 bases, with 14 bases between the two germline ends. Germline CDR1 reads SEHNR; CDR2 reads FQNEAQ (reference sequence). The CDR3 extends over 14 amino acids. The CDR3: CASSLVGSSTEAFL. DNA of the CDR3: TGTGCCAGCAGCCTGGTCGGCAGTTCCACTGAAGCTTTCCTT.

This clonotype was seen at least ten times. The rearrangement uses TRBV30 and TRBJ1-1; D remains ambiguous. Germline assignment: CDR1 GTSNPN and CDR2 SVGIG (reference sequence). The CDR3 is made up of 12 amino acids. V was clipped by 5 bases and J by 6 bases, with 13 bases between them. This CDR3 is CAWDRFPAEAFF. CDR3 in DNA: TGTGCCTGGGACCGGTTCCCTGCTGAAGCTTTCTTT. Combining the CDR3 with reference TRBV30 and TRBJ1-1 gives the whole variable domain SQTIHQWPATLVQPVGSPLSLECTVEGTSNPNLYWYRQAAGRGLQLLFYSVGIGQISSEVPQNLSASRPQDRQFILSSKKLLLSDSGFYLCAWDRFPAEAFFGQGTRLTVV.

Concerning this clonotype: This likely reflects a read error, since a far larger clone is one base away. The chain joins TRBV6-1 to TRBJ1-1, with 7 bases identical to TRBD1. Unmatched junction bases numbered 2, after V lost 4 bases and J lost 3 bases. CDR3 size: 13 residues. Germline CDR1 reads MNHNS; CDR2 reads SASEGT. CDR3 DNA sequence: TGTGCCAGCAGTGTCGACAGGGACACTGAAGCTTTCTTT. It encodes CASSVDRDTEAFF.

At least ten counts were recorded for this clonotype. This rearrangement joins TRBV19 to TRBJ1-4; 7 positions agree with TRBD1. Germline CDR1 and CDR2: LNHDA and SQIVND (reference sequence). The CDR3 is 14 residues long. V lost 6 bases, J lost 1 base, and 2 bases stayed unmatched. The CDR3 coding sequence is TGTGCCAGTAGGACAGGGATAACTAATGAAAAACTGTTTTTT. Residues: CASRTGITNEKLFF.

This clonotype was picked up many times. The rearrangement uses TRBV6-1 and TRBJ2-7, with D perhaps TRBD1 (6 bases). Per germline, CDR1 MNHNS and CDR2 SASEGT. V dropped 5 bases and J dropped 4 bases, with 15 bases sitting between them. The CDR3 contains 14 residues. CDR3 coding DNA: TGTGCCAGCAGTTTAGGACAGATAATTTACGAGCAGTACTTC. Translated, it gives CASSLGQIIYEQYF.

This clonotype was counted many times. V is TRBV3-1 and J is TRBJ2-7, with D unclear. CDR1 is LGHDT, CDR2 YNNKEL, per germline (reference sequence). CDR3 size: 13 residues. V dropped 0 bases and J dropped 6 bases, with 9 bases sitting between them. CDR3 sequence (DNA): TGTGCCAGCAGCCAAGATCTGTCTATCGAGCAGTACTTC. It specifies CASSQDLSIEQYF.

The chain combines TRBV30 with TRBJ1-1; TRBD1 agrees at 7 bases. The V and J ends lost 1 base and 3 bases, in that order; junction bases with no gene match: 2. Germline V gene sequence: CDR1 GTSNPN, CDR2 SVGIG (reference sequence). The CDR3 is made up of 13 amino acids. CDR3 DNA: TGTGCCTGGAGTGGTCAGGGGGACACTGAAGCTTTCTTT. As protein: CAWSGQGDTEAFF. Full variable domain (missing parts from reference TRBV30 and TRBJ1-1): SQTIHQWPATLVQPVGSPLSLECTVEGTSNPNLYWYRQAAGRGLQLLFYSVGIGQISSEVPQNLSASRPQDRQFILSSKKLLLSDSGFYLCAWSGQGDTEAFFGQGTRLTVV.

This clonotype came up many times. The chain employs TRBV20-1 and TRBJ2-7, with 9 bases matching TRBD1. The germline V gene has CDR1 DFQATT and CDR2 SNEGSKA (reference sequence). J was trimmed by 6 bases and V by 1 base; bases with no gene match: 7. This CDR3 region has 14 residues. The CDR3 reads CSARGPGQGSEQYF. The CDR3 DNA sequence: TGCAGTGCTAGAGGCCCGGGACAGGGAAGCGAGCAGTACTTC.

This clonotype was seen repeatedly, ten times or more. This chain uses TRBV19 with TRBJ2-3, with TRBD2 matching 8 bases. V shed 4 bases, J shed 0 bases, and the junction held 0 bases outside the gene matches. Germline V gene lookup returns CDR1 LNHDA and CDR2 SQIVND (reference sequence). This CDR3 has 14 residues. The CDR3 sequence: CASSRTSSTDTQYF. The CDR3 nucleotides are TGTGCCAGTAGTAGGACTAGCAGCACAGATACGCAGTATTTT.

This clonotype was seen repeatedly, ten times or more. This rearrangement joins TRBV6-1 to TRBJ2-1; 8 bases map to TRBD2. The germline V gene has CDR1 MNHNS and CDR2 SASEGT. The CDR3 spans 15 residues. After removal of 6 bases from V and 2 bases from J, the junction contained 6 bases not matched to a gene. The chain's CDR3 is CASSETSGTYNEQFF. The CDR3 coding sequence is TGTGCCAGCAGCGAAACTAGCGGCACCTACAATGAGCAGTTCTTC.

This clonotype was picked up a small number of times. The V and J genes are TRBV5-5 and TRBJ1-1, with D uncertain. Trimming took off 3 bases at V and 4 bases at J, with 16 bases between the two ends. Germline V gene data show CDR1 as SGHKS and CDR2 as YYEKEE (reference sequence). CDR3 size: 15 residues. In DNA form, the CDR3 reads TGTGCCAGCAGCTCGTCCCTTCTAGAGTCCACTGAAGCTTTCTTT. Translation: CASSSSLLESTEAFF.

At least ten counts were recorded for this clonotype. The J gene is TRBJ2-2, the V gene TRBV5-1; D is unclear. Germline-derived CDR1 and CDR2 are SGHRS and YFSETQ. This CDR3 has 14 residues. Trimming took off 1 base at V and 4 bases at J, with 8 bases between the two ends. CDR3 region: CASSLMASTGELFF. The CDR3 DNA follows: TGCGCCAGCAGCTTGATGGCGTCCACCGGGGAGCTGTTTTTT.

This clonotype was found many times. The rearrangement links TRBV6-2 or TRBV6-3 to TRBJ1-1; D gene uncertain. The CDR3 is 14 amino acids. The germline gives CDR1 MNHEY, CDR2 SVGEGT. V lost 6 bases and J lost 3, with 14 bases in between. CDR3 nucleotide sequence: TGTGCCAGCAGCAAACAACTATGGGACACTGAAGCTTTCTTT. This gives the protein CASSKQLWDTEAFF.

This clonotype was seen a few times. This may be a read error, as it is one base from a much larger clone. The rearrangement joins TRBV6-2 or TRBV6-3 to TRBJ2-5; no clear D gene. V was clipped by 6 bases and J by 2 bases, with 7 bases between them. There are 12 residues in the CDR3. Germline assignment: CDR1 MNHEY and CDR2 SVGEGT. The CDR3 DNA reads TGTGCCAGCAGCCGGCCTCAAGAGACCCAGTACTTC. As protein: CASSRPQETQYF.

The table lists this clonotype with many counts. The chain's CDR3 is CASSLSRTPVEQYF. The CDR3 DNA follows: TGTGCCAGCAGCCTGTCGCGGACCCCGGTCGAGCAGTACTTC. V is TRBV2 and J is TRBJ2-7, with D uncertain. The CDR3 consists of 14 residues. Trimming left V 6 bases short and J 6 bases short, with 18 bases between. CDR1 and CDR2 (germline): SNHLY, FYNNEI.

This clonotype was counted ten times or more. V and J are TRBV7-9 and TRBJ2-3; the match to TRBD2 covers 10 bases. CDR3 size: 14 residues. The V and J ends lost 2 bases and 5 bases, in that order; junction bases with no gene match: 1. CDR1 is SEHNR, CDR2 FQNEAQ, per germline (reference sequence). The chain's CDR3 is CASSLLAGVDTQYF. The CDR3 coding sequence is TGTGCCAGCAGCTTACTAGCGGGAGTAGATACGCAGTATTTT.

There are many counts of this clonotype. J is TRBJ1-5 and V is TRBV12-5, with D maybe TRBD1 (6 bases). This CDR3 has 14 amino acids. Trimming took 5 bases from V and 7 from J, leaving 15 bases between them. Germline V CDR1 and CDR2: LGHNT, FRNRAP. The CDR3 loop reads CASGPDRFLQPQHF. In nucleotides, the CDR3 is TGTGCTAGTGGTCCCGACAGGTTTTTACAGCCCCAGCATTTT.